The T cell receptor (beta chain) described here comes from a study of T cells in localized non-small cell lung cancer. Clones were sequenced by immunoSEQ multiplex PCR, and TCRdb holds only the in-frame ones, with some missing. The sample shows under 35,000 clones, around 93% of them seen only once. The CDR3 covers 14 residues. With 1 base removed from V and 4 bases from J, the gap between germline ends came to 9 bases. CDR1 is SGHAT, CDR2 FQNNGV, per germline. The specimen was peripheral blood, collected before any cancer treatment. The source is an older female donor with stage I lung adenocarcinoma. This chain connects TRBV11-2 to TRBJ2-3; D is undetermined. CDR3 bases: TGTGCCAGCAGCTTAGTAGGAAATGCAGATACGCAGTATTTT. Its translation is CASSLVGNADTQYF.